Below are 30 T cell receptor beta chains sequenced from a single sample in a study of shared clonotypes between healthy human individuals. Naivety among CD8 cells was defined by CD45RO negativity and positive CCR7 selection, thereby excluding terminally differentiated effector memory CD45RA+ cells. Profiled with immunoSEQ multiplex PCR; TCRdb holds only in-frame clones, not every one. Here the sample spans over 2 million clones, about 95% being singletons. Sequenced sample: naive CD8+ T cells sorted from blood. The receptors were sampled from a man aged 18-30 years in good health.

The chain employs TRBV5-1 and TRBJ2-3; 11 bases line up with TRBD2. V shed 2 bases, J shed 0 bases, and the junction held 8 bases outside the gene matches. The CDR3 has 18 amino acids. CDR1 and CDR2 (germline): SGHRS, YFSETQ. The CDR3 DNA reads TGCGCCAGCAGCTTCGGGCTAGCGGGGGGTTTTAGCACAGATACGCAGTATTTT. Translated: CASSFGLAGGFSTDTQYF.

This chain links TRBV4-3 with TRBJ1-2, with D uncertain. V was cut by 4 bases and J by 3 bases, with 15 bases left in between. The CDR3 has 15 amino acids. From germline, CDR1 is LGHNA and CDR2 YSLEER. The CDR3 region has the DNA TGCGCCAGCAGCCGAGAGCCGGGAGAACACTATGGCTACACCTTC. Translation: CASSREPGEHYGYTF.

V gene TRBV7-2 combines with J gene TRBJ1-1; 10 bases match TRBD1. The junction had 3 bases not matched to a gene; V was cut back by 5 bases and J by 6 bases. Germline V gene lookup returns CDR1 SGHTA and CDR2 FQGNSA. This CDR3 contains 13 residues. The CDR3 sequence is CASSRGQGAEAFF. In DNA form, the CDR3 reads TGTGCCAGCAGCCGTGGACAGGGGGCTGAAGCTTTCTTT.

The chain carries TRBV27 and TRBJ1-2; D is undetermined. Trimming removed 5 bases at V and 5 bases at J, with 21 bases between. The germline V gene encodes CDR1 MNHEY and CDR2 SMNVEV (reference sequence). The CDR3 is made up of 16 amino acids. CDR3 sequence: CASSRTGLASGYGYTF. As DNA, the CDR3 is TGTGCCAGCAGTCGAACCGGGCTAGCAAGCGGGTATGGCTACACCTTC.

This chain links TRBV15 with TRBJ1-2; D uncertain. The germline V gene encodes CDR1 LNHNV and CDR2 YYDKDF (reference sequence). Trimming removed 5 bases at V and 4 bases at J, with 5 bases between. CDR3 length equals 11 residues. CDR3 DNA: TGTGCCACCAGCGTTGGCTATGGCTACACCTTC. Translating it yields CATSVGYGYTF.

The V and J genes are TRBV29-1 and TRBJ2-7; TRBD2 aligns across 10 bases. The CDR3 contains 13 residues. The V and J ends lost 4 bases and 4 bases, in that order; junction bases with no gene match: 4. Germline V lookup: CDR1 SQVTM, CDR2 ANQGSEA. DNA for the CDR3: TGCAGCGTTGCTAGCGGGAGTGGGTACGAGCAGTACTTC. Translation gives CSVASGSGYEQYF.

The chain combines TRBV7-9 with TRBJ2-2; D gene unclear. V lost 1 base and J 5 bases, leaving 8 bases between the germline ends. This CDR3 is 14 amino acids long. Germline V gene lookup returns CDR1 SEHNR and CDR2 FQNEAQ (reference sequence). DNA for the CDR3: TGTGCCAGCAGCTTAGTGGGTATTACCGGGGAGCTGTTTTTT. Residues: CASSLVGITGELFF.

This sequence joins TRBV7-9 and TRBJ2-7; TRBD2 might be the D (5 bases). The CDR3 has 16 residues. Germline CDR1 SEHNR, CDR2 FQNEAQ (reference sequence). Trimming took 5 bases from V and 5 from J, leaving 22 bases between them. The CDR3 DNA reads TGTGCCAGCAGCCTGCTCGCGGGTGCCTCGTCCCACGAGCAGTACTTC. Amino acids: CASSLLAGASSHEQYF.

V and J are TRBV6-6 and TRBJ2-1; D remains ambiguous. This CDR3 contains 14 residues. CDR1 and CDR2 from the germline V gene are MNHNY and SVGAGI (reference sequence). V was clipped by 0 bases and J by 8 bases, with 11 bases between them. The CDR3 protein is CASSYSLASHEQFF. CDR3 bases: TGTGCCAGCAGTTACTCGCTGGCTAGTCATGAGCAGTTCTTC.

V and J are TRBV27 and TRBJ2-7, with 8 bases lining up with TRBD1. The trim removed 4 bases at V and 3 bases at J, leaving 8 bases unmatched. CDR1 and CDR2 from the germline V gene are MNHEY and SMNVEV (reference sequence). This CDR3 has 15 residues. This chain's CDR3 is CASSSLQGVGYEQYF. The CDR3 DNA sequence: TGTGCCAGCAGTTCCCTACAGGGGGTAGGCTACGAGCAGTACTTC.

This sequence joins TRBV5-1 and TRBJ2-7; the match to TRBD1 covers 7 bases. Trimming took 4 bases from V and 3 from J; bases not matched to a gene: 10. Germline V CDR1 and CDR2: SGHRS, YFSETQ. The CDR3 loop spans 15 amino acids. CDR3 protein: CASSLEPTGFYEQYF. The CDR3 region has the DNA TGCGCCAGCAGCCTGGAACCGACAGGGTTCTACGAGCAGTACTTC.

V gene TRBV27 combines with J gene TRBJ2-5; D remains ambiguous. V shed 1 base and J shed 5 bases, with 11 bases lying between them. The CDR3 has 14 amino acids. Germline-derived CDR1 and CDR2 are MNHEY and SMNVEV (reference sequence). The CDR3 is CASSLYGVGETQYF. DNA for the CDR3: TGTGCCAGCAGTTTATATGGGGTCGGGGAGACCCAGTACTTC.

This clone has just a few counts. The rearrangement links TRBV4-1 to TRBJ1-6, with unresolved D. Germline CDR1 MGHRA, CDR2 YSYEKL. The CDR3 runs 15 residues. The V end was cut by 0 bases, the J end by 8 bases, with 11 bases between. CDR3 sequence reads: CASSQEIGSDSPLHF. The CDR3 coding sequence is TGCGCCAGCAGCCAAGAAATAGGGTCGGATTCACCCCTCCACTTT.

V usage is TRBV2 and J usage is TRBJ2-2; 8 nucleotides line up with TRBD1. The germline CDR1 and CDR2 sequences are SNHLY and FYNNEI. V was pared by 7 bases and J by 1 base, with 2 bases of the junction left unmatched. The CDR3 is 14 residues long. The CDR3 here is CASKDRVNTGELFF. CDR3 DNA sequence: TGTGCCAGCAAGGACAGGGTGAACACCGGGGAGCTGTTTTTT.

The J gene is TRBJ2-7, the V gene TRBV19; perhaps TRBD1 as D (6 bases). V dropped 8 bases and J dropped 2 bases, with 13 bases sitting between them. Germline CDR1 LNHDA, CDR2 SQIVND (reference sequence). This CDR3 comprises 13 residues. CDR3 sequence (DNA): TGTGCCAGTCATGGGACATTTCCCTACGAGCAGTACTTC. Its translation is CASHGTFPYEQYF.

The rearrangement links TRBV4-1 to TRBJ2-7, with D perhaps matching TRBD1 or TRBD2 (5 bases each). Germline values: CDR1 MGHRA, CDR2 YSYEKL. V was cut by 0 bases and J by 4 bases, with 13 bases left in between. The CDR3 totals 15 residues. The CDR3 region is CASSQDRDPFYEQYF. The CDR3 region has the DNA TGCGCCAGCAGCCAAGACAGGGACCCATTTTACGAGCAGTACTTC.

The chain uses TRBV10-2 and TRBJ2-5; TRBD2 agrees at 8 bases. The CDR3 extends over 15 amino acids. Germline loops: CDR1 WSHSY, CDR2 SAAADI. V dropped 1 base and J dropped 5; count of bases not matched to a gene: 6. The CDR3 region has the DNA TGCGCCAGCAGTGAGTGGACTAGCAAGAGGGAGACCCAGTACTTC. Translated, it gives CASSEWTSKRETQYF.

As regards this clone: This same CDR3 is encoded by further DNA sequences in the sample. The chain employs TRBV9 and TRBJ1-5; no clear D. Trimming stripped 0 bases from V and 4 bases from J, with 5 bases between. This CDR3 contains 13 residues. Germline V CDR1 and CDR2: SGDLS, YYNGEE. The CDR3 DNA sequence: TGTGCCAGCAGCGTAGGGCTTAATCAGCCCCAGCATTTT. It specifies CASSVGLNQPQHF.

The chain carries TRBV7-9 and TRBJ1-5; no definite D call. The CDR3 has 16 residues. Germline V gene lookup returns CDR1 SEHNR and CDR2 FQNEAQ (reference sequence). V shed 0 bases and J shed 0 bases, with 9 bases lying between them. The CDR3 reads CASSLAGQDSNQPQHF. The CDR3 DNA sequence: TGTGCCAGCAGCTTAGCGGGTCAGGATAGCAATCAGCCCCAGCATTTT.

CDR3 coding DNA: TGTGCCAGCAGTCCCCCGGGACTGATATACGAGCAGTACTTC. This gives the protein CASSPPGLIYEQYF. The V and J genes are TRBV27 and TRBJ2-7; D is perhaps TRBD2 (6 bases). Trimming pared 5 bases from V and 4 bases from J, leaving 15 bases between. The CDR3 is 14 residues long. Germline CDR1 and CDR2: MNHEY and SMNVEV (reference sequence).

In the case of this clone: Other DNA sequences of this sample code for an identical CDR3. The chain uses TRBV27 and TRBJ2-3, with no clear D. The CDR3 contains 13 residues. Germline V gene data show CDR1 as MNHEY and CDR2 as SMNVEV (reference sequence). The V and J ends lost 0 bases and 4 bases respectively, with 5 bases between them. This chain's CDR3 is CASSLSRADTQYF. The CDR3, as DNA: TGTGCCAGCAGTTTATCTCGCGCAGATACGCAGTATTTT.

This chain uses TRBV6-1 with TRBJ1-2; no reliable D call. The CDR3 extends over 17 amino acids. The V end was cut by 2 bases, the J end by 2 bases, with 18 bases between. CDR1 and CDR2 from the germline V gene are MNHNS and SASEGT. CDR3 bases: TGTGCCAGCAGTGAACTCGGGCTGGACTCATTAAACTATGGCTACACCTTC. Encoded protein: CASSELGLDSLNYGYTF.

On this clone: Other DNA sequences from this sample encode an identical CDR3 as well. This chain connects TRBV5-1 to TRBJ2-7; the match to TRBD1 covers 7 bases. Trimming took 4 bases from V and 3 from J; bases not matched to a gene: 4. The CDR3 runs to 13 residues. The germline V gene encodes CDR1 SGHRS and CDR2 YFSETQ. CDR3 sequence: CASSTGTDYEQYF. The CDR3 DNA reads TGCGCCAGCAGCACCGGGACAGACTACGAGCAGTACTTC.

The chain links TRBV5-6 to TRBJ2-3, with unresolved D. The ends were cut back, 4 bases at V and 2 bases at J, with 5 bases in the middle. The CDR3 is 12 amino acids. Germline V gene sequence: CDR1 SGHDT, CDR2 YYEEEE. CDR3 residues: CASSIYTDTQYF. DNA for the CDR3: TGTGCCAGCAGCATATACACAGATACGCAGTATTTT.

In nucleotides, the CDR3 is TGCGCCAGCAGCCAAGATAATGAGGGAGCCTACGAGCAGTACTTC. Protein product: CASSQDNEGAYEQYF. The gene calls are TRBV4-3 and TRBJ2-7; D might be TRBD2 (5 bases). The length of the CDR3 is 15 residues. The germline gives CDR1 LGHNA, CDR2 YSLEER. Deletions cut 0 bases from V and 2 bases from J, with 11 bases between.

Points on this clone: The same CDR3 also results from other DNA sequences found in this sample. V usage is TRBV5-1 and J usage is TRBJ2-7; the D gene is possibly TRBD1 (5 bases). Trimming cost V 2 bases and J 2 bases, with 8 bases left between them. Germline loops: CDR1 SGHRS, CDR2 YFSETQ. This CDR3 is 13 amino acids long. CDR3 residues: CASSFDSPYEQYF. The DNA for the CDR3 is TGCGCCAGCAGCTTCGACAGCCCCTACGAGCAGTACTTC.

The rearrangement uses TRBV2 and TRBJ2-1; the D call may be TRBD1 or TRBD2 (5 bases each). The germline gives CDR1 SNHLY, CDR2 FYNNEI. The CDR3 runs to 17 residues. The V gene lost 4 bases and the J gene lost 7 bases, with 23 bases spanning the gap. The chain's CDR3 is CASSGGAWSGRDNEQFF. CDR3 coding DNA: TGTGCCAGCAGTGGGGGAGCTTGGTCAGGGCGTGATAATGAGCAGTTCTTC.

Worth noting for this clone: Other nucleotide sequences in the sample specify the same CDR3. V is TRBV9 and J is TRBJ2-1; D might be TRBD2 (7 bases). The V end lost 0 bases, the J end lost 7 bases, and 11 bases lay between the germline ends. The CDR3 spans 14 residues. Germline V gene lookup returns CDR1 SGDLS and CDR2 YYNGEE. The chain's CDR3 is CASSVGGGTNEQFF. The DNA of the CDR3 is TGTGCCAGCAGCGTAGGCGGGGGCACAAATGAGCAGTTCTTC.

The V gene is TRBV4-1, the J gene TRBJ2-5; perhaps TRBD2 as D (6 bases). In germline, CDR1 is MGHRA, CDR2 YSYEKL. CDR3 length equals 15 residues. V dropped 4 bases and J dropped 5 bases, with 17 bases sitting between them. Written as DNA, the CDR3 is TGCGCCAGCAGCCTGGCCGCGGACTATTCTGAGACCCAGTACTTC. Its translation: CASSLAADYSETQYF.

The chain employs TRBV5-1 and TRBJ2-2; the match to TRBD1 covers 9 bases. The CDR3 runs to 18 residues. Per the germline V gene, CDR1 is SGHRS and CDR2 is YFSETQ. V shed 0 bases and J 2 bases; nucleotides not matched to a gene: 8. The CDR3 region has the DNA TGCGCCAGCAGCTTGGAGCAACAGGGGGCGCATAACACCGGGGAGCTGTTTTTT. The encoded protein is CASSLEQQGAHNTGELFF.